A few counts support the clone carrying this TCR beta chain. What it binds is not known. This entry comes from a study of CD8+CD57+ T cells in acquired aplastic anemia. As for the study in general: DNA per sorted CD4+ or CD8+ sample ranged about 0.19 to 30 ug, averaging roughly 3.2 ug. Study outcomes and limitations: The study identified twenty-nine CD8+ CDR3 sequences shared by patients and controls.

Patients chosen for sequencing had shown CD8+CD57+ cell expansion by flow cytometry. A severe acquired aplastic anemia diagnosis applied to all patients. V was cut by 7 bases and J by 7 bases, with 18 bases left in between. The CDR3 is 14 amino acids. The germline V gene encodes CDR1 KGHDR and CDR2 SFDVKD. CDR3 and TCR beta VDJ profiling relied on a genomic DNA template. One entry per CDR3 protein results from TCRdb running MiXCR on the reads. Here the sample spans roughly 100,000 distinct CDR3 sequences, roughly two thirds being singletons. The chain links TRBV24-1 to TRBJ1-1; D might be TRBD1 (5 bases). The sequence was obtained from a human donor with aplastic anemia. The source material was sorted CD4+, CD8+, or CD8+CD57+ T cells (not recorded which) from PBMCs. The CDR3 protein is CATRGAQANNEAFF. CDR3 DNA sequence: TGTGCCACCAGAGGGGCACAGGCTAATAATGAAGCTTTCTTT.